The 9 T cell receptor beta chains presented below share a single source sample, sequenced in a study of blood T cells in healthy people across ages. With a J-beta primer mix and a sample-barcoded 5' primer, a second PCR ran about 7 to 12 cycles. TCRdb redid the calling of the 5' RACE reads with MiXCR, one entry per CDR3 protein. The sample records some 1,000,000 distinct CDR3 sequences, about 23% being singletons. The same specimen was also included in a second study, on T cells of mothers and their children.

Sequencing input: blood. These TCRs come from a girl aged 2 to 9 in good health.

Only a few counts were recorded for this clonotype. The genes are TRBV6-1 and TRBJ1-2; 7 bases are a match to TRBD1. This CDR3 has 11 residues. Germline V gene lookup returns CDR1 MNHNS and CDR2 SASEGT. The V segment lost 10 bases and the J segment 6 bases; nucleotides outside the gene matches: 5. The DNA for the CDR3 is TGTGCCACCGACAGGGTCGATGGCTACACCTTC. This sequence encodes CATDRVDGYTF.

The chain recombines TRBV20-1 with TRBJ2-5; 7 positions match TRBD2. CDR1 is DFQATT and CDR2 is SNEGSKA in the germline V gene (reference sequence). This CDR3 has 16 amino acids. With V trimmed by 5 bases and J by 2 bases, 14 bases remained unmatched. CDR3: CSAASIWGLPQETQYF. DNA for the CDR3: TGCAGTGCTGCTTCCATTTGGGGACTACCACAAGAGACCCAGTACTTC.

This clonotype was counted only a few times. The chain recombines TRBV20-1 with TRBJ1-2; D possibly corresponds to TRBD1 (6 bases). Trimming pared 5 bases from V and 4 bases from J, leaving 8 bases between. There are 11 residues in the CDR3. Germline V gives CDR1 DFQATT, CDR2 SNEGSKA (reference sequence). The CDR3 sequence: CSADRTYGYTF. For the CDR3, the DNA is TGCAGTGCTGACAGGACCTATGGCTACACCTTC.

This clonotype was counted a single time. This chain joins TRBV20-1 and TRBJ1-2, with D possibly being TRBD1 (6 bases). This CDR3 contains 15 residues. V was trimmed by 3 bases and J by 3 bases, leaving 17 bases between them. Germline lookup yields CDR1 DFQATT and CDR2 SNEGSKA (reference sequence). The CDR3 bases are TGCAGTGCTAGGCCCCCTGGGGGCGAGCACTATGGCTACACCTTC. As protein: CSARPPGGEHYGYTF.

V is TRBV6-5 and J is TRBJ2-5; possible D gene TRBD2, 6 bases. Germline V gives CDR1 MNHEY, CDR2 SVGAGI. V was pared by 4 bases and J by 5 bases, with 14 bases between. This CDR3 has 14 amino acids. This CDR3 reads CASSSPGLRETQYF. In DNA form, the CDR3 reads TGTGCCAGCAGTTCCCCGGGACTCCGGGAGACCCAGTACTTC.

This clonotype has only one observation. V is TRBV25-1 and J is TRBJ2-5, with D tentatively TRBD2 (6 bases). Trimming shortened V by 1 base and J by 2 bases, and 8 bases separated the two germline ends. The CDR3 runs 14 residues. Per the germline V gene, CDR1 is MGHDK and CDR2 is SYGVNS. The CDR3 sequence: CASSEWGEQETQYF. CDR3 bases: TGTGCCAGCAGTGAATGGGGGGAGCAAGAGACCCAGTACTTC.

The V gene is TRBV29-1, the J gene TRBJ2-1, with a tentative D call TRBD1 (5 bases). The germline V gene encodes CDR1 SQVTM and CDR2 ANQGSEA. CDR3 length equals 14 residues. V shed 0 bases and J shed 9 bases, with 15 bases lying between them. CDR3 coding DNA: TGCAGCGTTGAAGATCTGAGACAGTACGTTGAGCAGTTCTTC. This codes for CSVEDLRQYVEQFF.

V gene TRBV6-1 combines with J gene TRBJ2-1; 7 positions match TRBD2. Germline V CDR1 and CDR2: MNHNS, SASEGT. The CDR3 spans 15 residues. V shed 6 bases and J 2 bases; nucleotides not matched to a gene: 7. Written as DNA, the CDR3 is TGTGCCAGCAGGAACCCTAGCGGAACCTACAATGAGCAGTTCTTC. The encoded protein is CASRNPSGTYNEQFF.

This clonotype was detected a few times. The rearrangement uses TRBV20-1 and TRBJ2-4; TRBD1 matches at 11 bases. Trimming removed 6 bases from V and 7 bases from J; junction bases left unmatched: 11. CDR1 is DFQATT, CDR2 SNEGSKA, per germline (reference sequence). The CDR3 runs 15 residues. DNA of the CDR3: TGCAGTGCACTGCGCCCCGGGACAGGGGGGAACATTCAGTACTTC. Encoded protein: CSALRPGTGGNIQYF.